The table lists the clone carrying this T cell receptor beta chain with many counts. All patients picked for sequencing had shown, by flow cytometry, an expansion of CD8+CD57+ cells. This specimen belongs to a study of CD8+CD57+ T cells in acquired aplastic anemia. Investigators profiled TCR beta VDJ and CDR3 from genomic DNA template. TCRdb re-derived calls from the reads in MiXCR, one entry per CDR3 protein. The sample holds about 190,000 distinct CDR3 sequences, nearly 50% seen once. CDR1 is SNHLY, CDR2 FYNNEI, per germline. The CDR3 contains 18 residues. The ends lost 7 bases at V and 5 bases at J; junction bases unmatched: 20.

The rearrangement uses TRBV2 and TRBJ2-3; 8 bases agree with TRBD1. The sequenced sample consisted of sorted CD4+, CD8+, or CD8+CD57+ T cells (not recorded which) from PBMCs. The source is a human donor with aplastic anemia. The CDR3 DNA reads TGTGCCAGCACTAAACCACCAGGAGGCAGGGGGCAAGGAGATACGCAGTATTTT. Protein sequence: CASTKPPGGRGQGDTQYF. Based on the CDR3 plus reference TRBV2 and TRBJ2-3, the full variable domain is EPEVTQTPSHQVTQMGQEVILRCVPISNHLYFYWYRQILGQKVEFLVSFYNNEISEKSEIFDDQFSVERPDGSNFTLKIRSTKLEDSAMYFCASTKPPGGRGQGDTQYFGPGTRLTVL.